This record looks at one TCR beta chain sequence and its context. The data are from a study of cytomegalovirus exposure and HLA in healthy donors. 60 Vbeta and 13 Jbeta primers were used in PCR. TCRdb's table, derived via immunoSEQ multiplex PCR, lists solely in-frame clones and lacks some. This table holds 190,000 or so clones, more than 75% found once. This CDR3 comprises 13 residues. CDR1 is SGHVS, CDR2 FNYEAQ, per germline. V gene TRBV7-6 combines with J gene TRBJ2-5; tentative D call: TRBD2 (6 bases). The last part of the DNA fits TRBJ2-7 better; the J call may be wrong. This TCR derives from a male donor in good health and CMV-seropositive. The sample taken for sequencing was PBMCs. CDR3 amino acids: CASSPTGGREQYF. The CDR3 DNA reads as TGTGCCAGCAGCCCAACCGGGGGACGCGAGCAGTACTTC.